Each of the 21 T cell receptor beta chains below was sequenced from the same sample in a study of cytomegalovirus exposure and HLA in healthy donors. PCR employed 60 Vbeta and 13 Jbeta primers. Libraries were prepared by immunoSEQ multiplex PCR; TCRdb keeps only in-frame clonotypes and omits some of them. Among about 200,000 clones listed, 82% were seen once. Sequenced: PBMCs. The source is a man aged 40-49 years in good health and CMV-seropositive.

The CDR3 here is CASSLSLGDPPTGELFF. The CDR3 bases are TGTGCCAGCAGTTTATCCCTCGGGGATCCCCCGACCGGGGAGCTGTTTTTT. The chain has TRBV27 and TRBJ2-2, with D perhaps matching TRBD2 (5 bases). Germline CDR1 MNHEY, CDR2 SMNVEV (reference sequence). CDR3 length equals 17 residues. Trimming took off 0 bases at V and 5 bases at J, with 16 bases between the two ends.

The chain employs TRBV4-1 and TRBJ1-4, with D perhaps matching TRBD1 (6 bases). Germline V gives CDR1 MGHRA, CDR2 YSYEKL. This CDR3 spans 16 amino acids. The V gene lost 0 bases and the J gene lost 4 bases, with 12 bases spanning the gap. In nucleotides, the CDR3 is TGCGCCAGCAGCCAAGATTACAGGGCGGTTAATGAAAAACTGTTTTTT. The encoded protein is CASSQDYRAVNEKLFF.

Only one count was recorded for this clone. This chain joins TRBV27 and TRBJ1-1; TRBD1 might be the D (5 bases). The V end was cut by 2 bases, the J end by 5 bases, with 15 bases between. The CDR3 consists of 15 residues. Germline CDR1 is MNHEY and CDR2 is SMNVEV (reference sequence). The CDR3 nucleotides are TGTGCCAGCAGTTTAAGGCTGGGGGGAGGAACTGAAGCTTTCTTT. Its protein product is CASSLRLGGGTEAFF.

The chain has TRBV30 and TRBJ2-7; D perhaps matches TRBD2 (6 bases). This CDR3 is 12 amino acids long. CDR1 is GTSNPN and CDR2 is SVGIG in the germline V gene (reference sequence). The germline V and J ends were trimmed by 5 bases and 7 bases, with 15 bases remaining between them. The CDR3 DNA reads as TGTGCCTGGGGGGACTTCTCTGGGGAGCAGTACTTC. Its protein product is CAWGDFSGEQYF.

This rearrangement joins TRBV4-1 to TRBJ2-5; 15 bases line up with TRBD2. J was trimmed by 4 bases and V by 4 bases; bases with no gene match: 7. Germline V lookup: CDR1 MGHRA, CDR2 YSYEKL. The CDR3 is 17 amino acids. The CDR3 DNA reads TGCGCCAGCAGCCTCTTTGGACTAGCGGGAGGGAGAGAGACCCAGTACTTC. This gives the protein CASSLFGLAGGRETQYF.

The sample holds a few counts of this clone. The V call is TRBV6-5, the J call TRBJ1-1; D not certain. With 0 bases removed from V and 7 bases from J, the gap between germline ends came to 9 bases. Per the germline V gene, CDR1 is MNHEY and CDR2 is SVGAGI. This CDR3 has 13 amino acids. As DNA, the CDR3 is TGTGCCAGCAGTTACTCGATGCGGAGTGAAGCTTTCTTT. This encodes CASSYSMRSEAFF.

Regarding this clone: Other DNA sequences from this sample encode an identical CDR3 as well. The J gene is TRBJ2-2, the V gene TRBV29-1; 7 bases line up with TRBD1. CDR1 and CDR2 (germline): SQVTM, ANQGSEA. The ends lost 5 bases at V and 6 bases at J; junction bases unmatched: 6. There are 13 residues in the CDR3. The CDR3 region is CSVRVGTAGELFF. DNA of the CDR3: TGCAGCGTTAGGGTAGGGACAGCCGGGGAGCTGTTTTTT.

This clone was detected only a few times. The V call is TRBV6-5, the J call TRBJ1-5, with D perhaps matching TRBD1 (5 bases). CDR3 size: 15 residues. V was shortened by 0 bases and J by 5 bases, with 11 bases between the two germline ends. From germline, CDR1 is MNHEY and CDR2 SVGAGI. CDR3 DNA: TGTGCCAGCAGTTACTCGGGGGGAATGCATCAGCCCCAGCATTTT. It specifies CASSYSGGMHQPQHF.

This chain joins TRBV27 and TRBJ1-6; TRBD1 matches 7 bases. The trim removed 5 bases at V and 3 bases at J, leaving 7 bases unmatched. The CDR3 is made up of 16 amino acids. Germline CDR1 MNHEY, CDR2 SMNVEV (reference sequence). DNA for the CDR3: TGTGCCAGCAGTCCCCGGACAGGCCACTATAATTCACCCCTCCACTTT. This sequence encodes CASSPRTGHYNSPLHF.

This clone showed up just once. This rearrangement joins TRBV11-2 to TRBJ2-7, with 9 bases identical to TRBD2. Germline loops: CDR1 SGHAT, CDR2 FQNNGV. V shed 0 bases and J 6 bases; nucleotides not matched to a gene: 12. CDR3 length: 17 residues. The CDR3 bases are TGTGCCAGCAGCTTAGATCGCCGACTAGCGGCTTTCGTCGAGCAGTACTTC. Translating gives CASSLDRRLAAFVEQYF.

CDR3: CASRLETAEAFF. In DNA, the CDR3 is TGTGCCAGCAGGCTCGAGACTGCTGAAGCTTTCTTT. This chain joins TRBV28 and TRBJ1-1; no reliable D call. Per germline, CDR1 MDHEN and CDR2 SYDVKM. V lost 6 bases and J 6 bases, leaving 11 bases between the germline ends. The CDR3 is 12 residues long.

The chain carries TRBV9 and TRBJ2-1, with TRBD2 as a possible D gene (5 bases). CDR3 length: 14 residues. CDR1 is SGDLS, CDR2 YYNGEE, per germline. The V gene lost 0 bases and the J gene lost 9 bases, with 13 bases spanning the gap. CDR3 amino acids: CASSVDVGVSEQFF. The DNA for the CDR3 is TGTGCCAGCAGCGTAGATGTGGGAGTAAGTGAGCAGTTCTTC.

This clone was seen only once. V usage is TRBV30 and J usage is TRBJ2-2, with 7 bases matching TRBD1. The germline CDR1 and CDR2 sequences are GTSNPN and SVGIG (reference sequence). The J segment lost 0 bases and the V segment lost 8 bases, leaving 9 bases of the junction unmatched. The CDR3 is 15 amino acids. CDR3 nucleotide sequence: TGTGCCCTTGGACCCGACAGGGCGAACACCGGGGAGCTGTTTTTT. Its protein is CALGPDRANTGELFF.

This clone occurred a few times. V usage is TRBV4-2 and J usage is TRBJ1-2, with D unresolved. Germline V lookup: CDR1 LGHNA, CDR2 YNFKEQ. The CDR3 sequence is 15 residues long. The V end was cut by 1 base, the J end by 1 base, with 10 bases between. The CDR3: CASSQAAGINYGYTF. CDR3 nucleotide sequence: TGTGCCAGCAGCCAAGCCGCAGGAATTAACTATGGCTACACCTTC.

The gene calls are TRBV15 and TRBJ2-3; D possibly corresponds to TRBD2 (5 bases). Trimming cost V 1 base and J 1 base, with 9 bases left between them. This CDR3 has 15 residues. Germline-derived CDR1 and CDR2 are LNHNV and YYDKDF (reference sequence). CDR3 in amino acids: CATSRVGIRTDTQYF. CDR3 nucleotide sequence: TGTGCCACCAGCAGAGTCGGGATCCGCACAGATACGCAGTATTTT.

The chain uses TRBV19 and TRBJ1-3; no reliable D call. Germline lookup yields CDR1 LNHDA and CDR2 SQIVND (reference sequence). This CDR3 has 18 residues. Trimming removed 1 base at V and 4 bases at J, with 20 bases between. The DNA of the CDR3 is TGTGCCAGTAGTATAGCCGTCCAACCGCGGTATACAGGAAACACCATATATTTT. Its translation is CASSIAVQPRYTGNTIYF. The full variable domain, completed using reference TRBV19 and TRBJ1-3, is DGGITQSPKYLFRKEGQNVTLSCEQNLNHDAMYWYRQDPGQGLRLIYYSQIVNDFQKGDIAEGYSVSREKKESFPLTVTSAQKNPTAFYLCASSIAVQPRYTGNTIYFGEGSWLTVV.

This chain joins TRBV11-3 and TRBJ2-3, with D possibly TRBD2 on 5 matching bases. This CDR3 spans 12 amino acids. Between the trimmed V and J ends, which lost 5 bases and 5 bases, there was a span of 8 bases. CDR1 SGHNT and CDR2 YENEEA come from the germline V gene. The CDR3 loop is CASSQSGDTQYF. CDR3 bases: TGTGCCAGCAGCCAGAGCGGAGATACGCAGTATTTT.

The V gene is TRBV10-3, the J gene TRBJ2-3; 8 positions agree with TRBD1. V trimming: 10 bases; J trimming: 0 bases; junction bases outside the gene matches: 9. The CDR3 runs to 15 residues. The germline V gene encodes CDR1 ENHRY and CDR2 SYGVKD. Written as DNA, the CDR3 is TGTGCCACCGCCGGGACAGGTAGTAGCACAGATACGCAGTATTTT. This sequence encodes CATAGTGSSTDTQYF.

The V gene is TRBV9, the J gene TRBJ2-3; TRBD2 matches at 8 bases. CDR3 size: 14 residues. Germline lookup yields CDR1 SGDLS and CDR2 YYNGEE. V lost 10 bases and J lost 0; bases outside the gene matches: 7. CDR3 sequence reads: CASGGGSSTDTQYF. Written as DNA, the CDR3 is TGTGCCTCCGGGGGGGGCAGCAGCACAGATACGCAGTATTTT.

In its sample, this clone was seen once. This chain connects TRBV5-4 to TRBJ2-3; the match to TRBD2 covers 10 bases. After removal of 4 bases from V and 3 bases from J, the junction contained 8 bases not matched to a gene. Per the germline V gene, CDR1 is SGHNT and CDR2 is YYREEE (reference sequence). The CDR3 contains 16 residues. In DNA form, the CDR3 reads TGTGCCAGCAGCAAACCTAGCGGGAGTGGGACAGATACGCAGTATTTT. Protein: CASSKPSGSGTDTQYF.

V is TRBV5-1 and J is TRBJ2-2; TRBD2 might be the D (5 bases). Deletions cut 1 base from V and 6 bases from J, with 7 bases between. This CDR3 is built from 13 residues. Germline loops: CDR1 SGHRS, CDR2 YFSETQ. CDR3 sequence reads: CASSLRGAGELFF. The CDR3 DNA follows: TGCGCCAGCAGCTTGCGGGGAGCCGGGGAGCTGTTTTTT.